This TCR beta chain was retrieved from a study of T cells after yellow fever vaccination. Study outcomes and limitations: Weaker in magnitude, the secondary response showed a faster peak on day 5 versus 15. Clones that expanded after primary vaccination mostly reappeared after the booster (96% CD4, roughly 87% CD8). The CD4 compartment and the CD8 compartment contained a small share of clonotypes in common. Bulk-population clonotypes that are abundant could appear as contaminants in FACS-sorted repertoires.

A note on this clonotype: Its antigen is unidentified.

One entry per CDR3 protein results from TCRdb running MiXCR on the 5' RACE reads. The sample holds about 220,000 distinct CDR3 sequences; under 3.5% are singletons and the top ten take 3.2%. CDR1 is GTSNPN, CDR2 SVGIG, per germline (reference sequence). Trimming left V 0 bases short and J 7 bases short, with 7 bases between. This CDR3 is 11 amino acids long. The chain has TRBV30 and TRBJ2-7, with no clear D. This TCR came from a man younger than 35 who received the YFV17D yellow fever vaccine. The sample in question was CD4+ T cells sorted from PBMCs, obtained 10 days after the yellow fever booster vaccination. The CDR3 sequence is CAWSVLGEQYF. The CDR3 coding sequence is TGTGCCTGGAGTGTTTTAGGGGAGCAGTACTTC.